This T cell receptor (beta chain) was observed in a study of cytomegalovirus exposure and HLA in healthy donors. A multiplex PCR was run with 60 Vbeta primers and 13 Jbeta primers. Assay: immunoSEQ multiplex PCR; the TCRdb copy retains only in-frame clones and omits some. The sample consists of around 200,000 clones, around 84% of them appearing once. Unrecorded immune exposures were likely, despite nominal health at sampling. CDR3 length: 15 amino acids. The ends were cut back, 8 bases at V and 0 bases at J, with 14 bases in the middle. CDR1 is SNHLY and CDR2 is FYNNEI in the germline V gene. What was sequenced was PBMCs. The J gene is TRBJ2-1, the V gene TRBV2, with D tentatively TRBD2 (6 bases). This sequence was found in a girl aged 2-10 years in good health and CMV-seropositive. DNA for the CDR3: TGTGCCAGCTTCCGCGGGGCCCGCTCCTACAATGAGCAGTTCTTC. Translated: CASFRGARSYNEQFF.